The 23 T cell receptor beta chains listed next were all sequenced from one sample in a study of neurological immune-mediated disorders. MiXCR, run by TCRdb on the 5' RACE reads, gives a single entry per CDR3 protein. Among 20,000 or so distinct CDR3 sequences listed, around 15% were seen once. Sequenced sample: PBMCs. The receptors derive from a woman in her thirties or forties with HTLV-1-associated myelopathy (HAM/TSP).

This clonotype was detected ten times or more. The V call is TRBV7-2, the J call TRBJ2-5; D call uncertain. Between the trimmed V and J ends, which lost 6 bases and 5 bases, there was a span of 7 bases. This CDR3 is built from 11 residues. Germline V gene lookup returns CDR1 SGHTA and CDR2 FQGNSA. CDR3 coding DNA: TGTGCCAGCAGAATTGGGGAGACCCAGTACTTC. This encodes CASRIGETQYF.

This clonotype was seen at least ten times. The chain joins TRBV5-1 to TRBJ2-3, with 12 positions matching TRBD2. Looked up from germline, CDR1 is SGHRS and CDR2 is YFSETQ. The CDR3 is 13 amino acids. V lost 6 bases, J lost 4 bases, and 0 bases stayed unmatched. CDR3 DNA sequence: TGCGCCAGCACTAGCGGGGGGGCAGATACGCAGTATTTT. Encoded protein: CASTSGGADTQYF.

Many counts were recorded for this clonotype. The chain has TRBV20-1 and TRBJ2-3; the match to TRBD1 covers 8 bases. Looked up from germline, CDR1 is DFQATT and CDR2 is SNEGSKA (reference sequence). CDR3 length equals 14 residues. Trimming took 0 bases from V and 6 from J; bases not matched to a gene: 5. CDR3: CSARDFQGADTQYF. CDR3 sequence (DNA): TGCAGTGCTAGAGATTTTCAGGGGGCTGATACGCAGTATTTT.

The table lists this clonotype with many counts. The rearrangement links TRBV3-1 to TRBJ2-1; 8 nucleotides line up with TRBD2. Germline V CDR1 and CDR2: LGHDT, YNNKEL (reference sequence). Trimming removed 3 bases from V and 2 bases from J; junction bases left unmatched: 3. This CDR3 has 15 amino acids. The DNA for the CDR3 is TGTGCCAGCAGCCAGCAGGGACTAGCCTACAATGAGCAGTTCTTC. This codes for CASSQQGLAYNEQFF.

This clonotype was picked up many times. The V gene is TRBV20-1, the J gene TRBJ2-7, with D unresolved. The CDR3 is 12 residues long. Germline CDR1 and CDR2: DFQATT and SNEGSKA (reference sequence). Trimming stripped 2 bases from V and 2 bases from J, with 7 bases between. The CDR3 bases are TGCAGTGCTAGATGGCAGCCCTACGAGCAGTACTTC. It is translated as CSARWQPYEQYF.

This clonotype has a count of ten or more. The chain recombines TRBV10-3 with TRBJ2-1, with D unclear. This CDR3 contains 15 residues. V lost 4 bases and J lost 2, with 12 bases in between. Looked up from germline, CDR1 is ENHRY and CDR2 is SYGVKD. In DNA form, the CDR3 reads TGTGCCATCAGTGTTCGCGGCTTTGCCTACAATGAGCAGTTCTTC. Encoded protein: CAISVRGFAYNEQFF.

There are many counts of this clonotype. The rearrangement links TRBV25-1 to TRBJ1-6; 10 bases are a match to TRBD1. The junction had 4 bases not matched to a gene; V was cut back by 5 bases and J by 9 bases. Germline V gene lookup returns CDR1 MGHDK and CDR2 SYGVNS. The CDR3 is made up of 14 amino acids. CDR3 region: CASSRTGGRSPLHF. Written as DNA, the CDR3 is TGTGCCAGCAGTCGGACAGGGGGACGTTCACCCCTCCACTTT.

The table lists this clonotype with many counts. DNA for the CDR3: TGTGCCAGCAGCTTGGGCGGGGGGGCTCCGGGTGAGCAGTTCTTC. The encoded protein is CASSLGGGAPGEQFF. The chain carries TRBV7-7 and TRBJ2-1; TRBD2 matches 9 bases. Unmatched junction bases numbered 9, after V lost 3 bases and J lost 9 bases. The CDR3 has 15 amino acids. Germline assignment: CDR1 SSHAT and CDR2 FNYEAQ (reference sequence).

At least ten counts were recorded for this clonotype. The chain recombines TRBV2 with TRBJ1-2; no clear D. CDR1 SNHLY and CDR2 FYNNEI come from the germline V gene. V shed 5 bases and J shed 4 bases, with 14 bases lying between them. This CDR3 is built from 14 residues. The CDR3 sequence: CASSKGLILYGYTF. CDR3 DNA sequence: TGTGCCAGCAGTAAAGGACTGATACTCTATGGCTACACCTTC.

This clonotype was counted at least ten times. This chain connects TRBV20-1 to TRBJ1-3, with 8 bases lining up with TRBD1. The CDR3 length is 14 residues. Germline V gene lookup returns CDR1 DFQATT and CDR2 SNEGSKA (reference sequence). With 6 bases clipped from V and 1 base from J, the junction kept 5 bases outside the gene matches. DNA of the CDR3: TGCAGTGCCCTTGGGACAGGATCTGGAAACACCATATATTTT. Its translation is CSALGTGSGNTIYF.

This clonotype showed up many times. V is TRBV6-1 and J is TRBJ1-2; D perhaps matches TRBD1 (5 bases). The CDR3 extends over 12 amino acids. Germline-derived CDR1 and CDR2 are MNHNS and SASEGT. V was clipped by 4 bases and J by 4 bases, with 7 bases between them. DNA of the CDR3: TGTGCCAGCAGTGCCGACAGCTATGGCTACACCTTC. It encodes CASSADSYGYTF.

This clonotype was counted many times. The chain uses TRBV6-6 and TRBJ2-6; D not resolved. This CDR3 contains 17 residues. V dropped 4 bases and J dropped 1 base, with 14 bases sitting between them. CDR1 is MNHNY and CDR2 is SVGAGI in the germline V gene (reference sequence). In nucleotides, the CDR3 is TGTGCCAGCAGTTTAGACTTGCCTGGATCTGGGGCCAACGTCCTGACTTTC. Amino acid sequence: CASSLDLPGSGANVLTF.

This clonotype was detected many times. The J gene is TRBJ2-1, the V gene TRBV29-1; no clear D gene. CDR1 is SQVTM and CDR2 is ANQGSEA in the germline V gene. Trimming left V 7 bases short and J 1 base short, with 8 bases between. The CDR3 covers 12 residues. CDR3 loop: CSGSVSYNEQFF. The CDR3, as DNA: TGCAGCGGTAGTGTGTCCTACAATGAGCAGTTCTTC.

This clonotype was picked up many times. The V gene is TRBV5-1, the J gene TRBJ1-1; 11 bases line up with TRBD1. J gave up 5 bases and V 4 bases, and 10 bases lay outside the gene matches. Germline V gene lookup returns CDR1 SGHRS and CDR2 YFSETQ. CDR3 length: 16 amino acids. CDR3: CASSNGQGASVTEAFF. The CDR3 DNA reads TGCGCCAGCAGCAACGGACAGGGGGCATCGGTAACTGAAGCTTTCTTT.

This clonotype was found many times. V and J are TRBV10-3 and TRBJ2-5; D possibly matches TRBD1 or TRBD2 (5 bases each). The V and J ends lost 2 bases and 6 bases respectively, with 16 bases between them. Germline CDR1 is ENHRY and CDR2 is SYGVKD. This CDR3 has 15 residues. The CDR3 spells CAISERGREAKTQYF. CDR3 nucleotides: TGTGCCATCAGTGAGCGGGGCAGGGAAGCGAAGACCCAGTACTTC.

J is TRBJ2-6 and V is TRBV5-6; D remains ambiguous. The CDR3 extends over 13 amino acids. V lost 5 bases and J 4 bases, leaving 7 bases between the germline ends. Looked up from germline, CDR1 is SGHDT and CDR2 is YYEEEE. The CDR3: CASSRAGANVLTF. DNA of the CDR3: TGTGCCAGCAGTAGAGCAGGGGCCAACGTCCTGACTTTC.

Turning to this clonotype: Likely a read error: the CDR3 ends without its conserved phenylalanine or tryptophan. The limits of the CDR3 on the DNA are not certain, so only TCRdb's listed CDR3 is given. The chain links TRBV28 to TRBJ1-1; the D call in the table, TRBD1, was not verified against the DNA. From its first to its last residue, the CDR3 has 13 amino acids. Germline V gene data show CDR1 as MDHEN and CDR2 as SYDVKM. The CDR3 region is CASSLGQNTEALL.

The table lists this clonotype with many counts. The CDR3 DNA reads as TGTGCCAGCAGCCAAGAGACGACAGGGGTAGACTACGAGCAGTACTTC. Translating it yields CASSQETTGVDYEQYF. The chain joins TRBV3-1 to TRBJ2-7; 8 nucleotides line up with TRBD1. CDR1 and CDR2 from the germline V gene are LGHDT and YNNKEL (reference sequence). With V trimmed by 0 bases and J by 3 bases, 7 bases remained unmatched. The CDR3 runs 16 residues.

This clonotype was seen repeatedly, ten times or more. This chain links TRBV20-1 with TRBJ2-3; 9 bases fit TRBD2. This CDR3 region has 13 residues. The junction had 7 bases not matched to a gene; V was cut back by 5 bases and J by 7 bases. Looked up from germline, CDR1 is DFQATT and CDR2 is SNEGSKA (reference sequence). The CDR3, as DNA: TGCAGTGCTCCGCGGGAGGGCCCGAATACGCAGTATTTT. This codes for CSAPREGPNTQYF.

This clonotype was recorded many times. The chain links TRBV24-1 to TRBJ2-1; D may correspond to TRBD1 or TRBD2 (6 bases each). CDR1 is KGHDR, CDR2 SFDVKD, per germline. The CDR3 loop spans 14 amino acids. Trimming removed 5 bases at V and 5 bases at J, with 12 bases between. CDR3 coding DNA: TGTGCCACCAGTGTCGGGGGCCAAGACAATGAGCAGTTCTTC. Residues: CATSVGGQDNEQFF.

In this sample, this clonotype is medium-sized. The gene calls are TRBV4-1 and TRBJ2-3; no firm D call. Deletions cut 1 base from V and 0 bases from J, with 8 bases between. The germline V gene encodes CDR1 MGHRA and CDR2 YSYEKL. CDR3 length: 15 amino acids. DNA for the CDR3: TGCGCCAGCAGCCAAGTAATCAGTAGCACAGATACGCAGTATTTT. This codes for CASSQVISSTDTQYF.

This clonotype was counted many times. The CDR3 reads CASSATSALYNEQFF. CDR3 bases: TGTGCCAGCAGCGCAACTAGCGCGCTCTACAATGAGCAGTTCTTC. The rearrangement uses TRBV7-9 and TRBJ2-1; 7 bases match TRBD2. Germline-derived CDR1 and CDR2 are SEHNR and FQNEAQ (reference sequence). This CDR3 comprises 15 residues. The junction had 7 bases not matched to a gene; V was cut back by 5 bases and J by 3 bases.

The chain is built from TRBV6-1 and TRBJ2-5, with D perhaps being TRBD1 or TRBD2 (5 bases each). The DNA end is a closer match to TRBJ2-1, so the J assignment may be wrong. Germline assignment: CDR1 MNHNS and CDR2 SASEGT. The CDR3 sequence is 15 residues long. In nucleotides, the CDR3 is TGTGCCAGCAGTGTAGGGACCCAGGTTGGGGAGACCCAGTTCTTC. Translating it yields CASSVGTQVGETQFF.